Below are 29 T cell receptor beta chains sequenced from a single sample in a study of cytomegalovirus exposure and HLA in healthy donors. 60 Vbeta and 13 Jbeta primers were used in PCR. Some clones are missing from TCRdb's copy, which holds only in-frame ones; the method was immunoSEQ multiplex PCR. This repertoire shows 160,000 or so clones, approximately 88% found once; its top ten account for around 0.93%. Sequencing input: PBMCs. Receptor source: a man aged 30 to 39 in good health and CMV-seronegative.

Regarding this clone: This same CDR3 is encoded by further DNA sequences in the sample. The chain is built from TRBV5-1 and TRBJ1-2; no clear D. The CDR3 length is 13 residues. Germline-derived CDR1 and CDR2 are SGHRS and YFSETQ. The ends were cut back, 0 bases at V and 0 bases at J, with 3 bases in the middle. This CDR3 is CASSLAANYGYTF. CDR3 coding DNA: TGCGCCAGCAGCTTGGCCGCTAACTATGGCTACACCTTC.

The chain uses TRBV19 and TRBJ2-5; 7 nucleotides agree with TRBD1. CDR1 and CDR2 from the germline V gene are LNHDA and SQIVND (reference sequence). The V and J ends lost 7 bases and 3 bases, in that order; junction bases with no gene match: 11. CDR3 length: 15 residues. CDR3 DNA sequence: TGTGCCAGTACCAAATACGGGACAGTTAAAGAGACCCAGTACTTC. Residues: CASTKYGTVKETQYF.

The rearrangement joins TRBV7-9 to TRBJ1-2, with 10 bases aligning to TRBD1. Trimming at V came to 6 bases and at J to 3 bases, leaving 10 bases not matched to a gene. The length of the CDR3 is 16 residues. CDR1 and CDR2 from the germline V gene are SEHNR and FQNEAQ (reference sequence). The CDR3 spells CASRKTGTGDDYGYTF. CDR3 in DNA: TGTGCCAGCAGGAAAACCGGGACAGGGGATGACTATGGCTACACCTTC.

The rearrangement links TRBV7-8 to TRBJ2-6; D is possibly TRBD1 or TRBD2 (7 bases each). V lost 8 bases and J 0 bases, leaving 23 bases between the germline ends. The CDR3 runs to 19 residues. Germline V gene sequence: CDR1 SGHVS, CDR2 FQNEAQ. CDR3 in amino acids: CASPLGGAGGYSGANVLTF. In nucleotides, the CDR3 is TGTGCCAGCCCCTTAGGGGGGGCAGGGGGATACTCTGGGGCCAACGTCCTGACTTTC. The whole variable domain, remainder taken from reference TRBV7-8 and TRBJ2-6, is GAGVSQSPRYKVAKRGQDVALRCDPISGHVSLFWYQQALGQGPEFLTYFQNEAQLDKSGLPSDRFFAERPEGSVSTLKIQRTQQEDSAVYLCASPLGGAGGYSGANVLTFGAGSRLTVL.

The CDR3 nucleotides are TGTGCCTCGACAGGGGGTAACACTGAAGCTTTCTTT. Translating it yields CASTGGNTEAFF. The chain carries TRBV30 and TRBJ1-1, with 9 positions matching TRBD1. Germline trimming cut 7 bases from V and 2 bases from J; bases unmatched to any gene: 2. This CDR3 comprises 12 residues. Germline CDR1 and CDR2: GTSNPN and SVGIG (reference sequence).

The chain carries TRBV4-1 and TRBJ2-7, with D possibly being TRBD2 (6 bases). The CDR3 has 13 amino acids. Germline lookup yields CDR1 MGHRA and CDR2 YSYEKL. Trimming removed 2 bases at V and 7 bases at J, with 12 bases between. CDR3 residues: CASSQWRGEEQYF. The CDR3 coding sequence is TGCGCCAGCAGCCAATGGCGGGGTGAGGAGCAGTACTTC.

The chain joins TRBV7-2 to TRBJ2-1; D remains ambiguous. The CDR3 is made up of 15 amino acids. Germline CDR1 SGHTA, CDR2 FQGNSA. Trimming took off 1 base at V and 6 bases at J, with 13 bases between the two ends. As DNA, the CDR3 is TGTGCCAGCAGCTTAGTCCAGCGCCGGTTCAATGAGCAGTTCTTC. The encoded protein is CASSLVQRRFNEQFF.

The chain couples TRBV7-2 to TRBJ2-7; 15 positions agree with TRBD2. This CDR3 region has 16 residues. Per the germline V gene, CDR1 is SGHTA and CDR2 is FQGNSA. Germline trimming cut 3 bases from V and 4 bases from J; bases unmatched to any gene: 4. Here the CDR3 DNA reads TGTGCCAGCAGCTTGGGACTAGCGGGAGGACTATACGAGCAGTACTTC. Translating it yields CASSLGLAGGLYEQYF.

The V gene is TRBV7-2, the J gene TRBJ2-4; 8 bases are a match to TRBD1. J lost 4 bases, V lost 5 bases, and 4 bases had no gene match. Germline V gives CDR1 SGHTA, CDR2 FQGNSA. This CDR3 spans 14 amino acids. The DNA for the CDR3 is TGTGCCAGCAGCCAGGACAGGGCTAAAAACATTCAGTACTTC. This gives the protein CASSQDRAKNIQYF.

CDR3 coding DNA: TGTGCCAGCAGCCTTGCGGGACTCAGCTCCTACGAGCAGTACTTC. Amino acids: CASSLAGLSSYEQYF. V and J are TRBV11-2 and TRBJ2-7; tentative D call: TRBD2 (6 bases). V lost 5 bases and J 0 bases, leaving 14 bases between the germline ends. CDR3 length equals 15 residues. Germline assignment: CDR1 SGHAT and CDR2 FQNNGV.

This chain joins TRBV5-4 and TRBJ1-4, with D possibly TRBD1 on 6 matching bases. Trimming took 4 bases from V and 8 from J, leaving 21 bases between them. Germline V gene data show CDR1 as SGHNT and CDR2 as YYREEE (reference sequence). CDR3 length: 16 amino acids. The CDR3 protein is CASSAPTGGGGEKLFF. The CDR3 coding sequence is TGTGCCAGCAGCGCGCCTACAGGAGGGGGGGGAGAAAAACTGTTTTTT.

This chain joins TRBV9 and TRBJ1-5; 9 bases match TRBD1. The germline V gene encodes CDR1 SGDLS and CDR2 YYNGEE. The CDR3 consists of 15 residues. Trimming removed 3 bases from V and 7 bases from J; junction bases left unmatched: 8. For the CDR3, the DNA is TGTGCCAGCAGCGCCGGGACAGGGTTTTTGCAGCCCCAGCATTTT. Its translation is CASSAGTGFLQPQHF.

A few counts support this clone. The rearrangement uses TRBV5-1 and TRBJ2-3, with TRBD2 identical over 16 bases. The V gene's germline CDR1 is SGHRS and CDR2 YFSETQ. The CDR3 has 19 amino acids. V trimming: 4 bases; J trimming: 0 bases; junction bases outside the gene matches: 8. The CDR3, as DNA: TGCGCCAGCAGCCCGGGACTAGCGGGGGGGTCACCTAGCACAGATACGCAGTATTTT. It specifies CASSPGLAGGSPSTDTQYF.

The rearrangement uses TRBV11-3 and TRBJ2-1; TRBD2 aligns across 7 bases. The J segment lost 9 bases and the V segment lost 5 bases, leaving 13 bases of the junction unmatched. CDR3 length: 15 residues. Germline V gene data show CDR1 as SGHNT and CDR2 as YENEEA. The chain's CDR3 is CASSPAGESHGEQFF. CDR3 bases: TGTGCCAGCAGCCCGGCGGGAGAAAGTCACGGTGAGCAGTTCTTC. Full variable domain (outside the CDR3, taken from reference TRBV11-3 and TRBJ2-1): EAGVVQSPRYKIIEKKQPVAFWCNPISGHNTLYWYLQNLGQGPELLIRYENEEAVDDSQLPKDRFSAERLKGVDSTLKIQPAELGDSAVYLCASSPAGESHGEQFFGPGTRLTVL.

The chain joins TRBV27 to TRBJ1-1; D gene ambiguous. Germline values: CDR1 MNHEY, CDR2 SMNVEV (reference sequence). The CDR3 is 14 amino acids. Trimming stripped 5 bases from V and 0 bases from J, with 10 bases between. The DNA for the CDR3 is TGTGCCAGCAGTGAGGGCCTCATGAACACTGAAGCTTTCTTT. This sequence encodes CASSEGLMNTEAFF.

V and J are TRBV14 and TRBJ2-7; TRBD1 matches at 8 bases. V shed 1 base, J shed 3 bases, and the junction held 2 bases outside the gene matches. The V gene's germline CDR1 is SGHDN and CDR2 FVKESK. The CDR3 extends over 14 amino acids. The CDR3, as DNA: TGTGCCAGCAGCCAAGCAGGGACAGGCTACGAGCAGTACTTC. Its translation: CASSQAGTGYEQYF.

The V gene is TRBV5-6, the J gene TRBJ1-3; no reliable D call. The CDR3 covers 15 residues. V lost 0 bases and J lost 0, with 7 bases in between. Germline lookup yields CDR1 SGHDT and CDR2 YYEEEE. The CDR3, as DNA: TGTGCCAGCAGCTTGGGGCGACACTCTGGAAACACCATATATTTT. Amino acids: CASSLGRHSGNTIYF.

The V and J genes are TRBV29-1 and TRBJ1-5; TRBD1 matches 9 bases. The CDR3 contains 12 residues. CDR1 is SQVTM and CDR2 is ANQGSEA in the germline V gene. J gave up 4 bases and V 6 bases, and 1 base lay outside the gene matches. The CDR3 is CSVGTGNQPQHF. The DNA of the CDR3 is TGCAGCGTAGGGACAGGGAATCAGCCCCAGCATTTT.

The chain couples TRBV5-6 to TRBJ1-2; D gene ambiguous. CDR1 is SGHDT, CDR2 YYEEEE, per germline. V was shortened by 0 bases and J by 0 bases, with 6 bases between the two germline ends. The CDR3 sequence is 14 residues long. CDR3 sequence reads: CASSLVEANYGYTF. For the CDR3, the DNA is TGTGCCAGCAGCTTGGTAGAGGCTAACTATGGCTACACCTTC.

This clone came up a few times. The CDR3 nucleotides read TGTGAGAGCGGGAAGGGTGAGTCCTACAATGAGCAGTTCTTC. Its protein is CESGKGESYNEQFF. The chain employs TRBV7-9 and TRBJ2-1, with 7 bases aligning to TRBD2. The CDR3 totals 14 residues. The germline gives CDR1 SEHNR, CDR2 FQNEAQ (reference sequence).

The CDR3 sequence: CAWSEGVAYNEQFF. CDR3 DNA: TGTGCCTGGAGTGAGGGAGTAGCCTACAATGAGCAGTTCTTC. The chain uses TRBV30 and TRBJ2-1, with TRBD2 as a possible D gene (5 bases). Trimming removed 1 base at V and 2 bases at J, with 9 bases between. Germline V CDR1 and CDR2: GTSNPN, SVGIG (reference sequence). This CDR3 is built from 14 residues.

V is TRBV28 and J is TRBJ2-4, with 14 bases fitting TRBD2. V lost 5 bases and J lost 8; bases outside the gene matches: 8. CDR3 length: 16 amino acids. The germline CDR1 and CDR2 sequences are MDHEN and SYDVKM. The CDR3 here is CASSLVTSGGADIQYF. CDR3 bases: TGTGCCAGCAGTCTGGTGACTAGCGGGGGGGCGGACATTCAGTACTTC.

This sequence joins TRBV27 and TRBJ2-5; D not certain. CDR1 MNHEY and CDR2 SMNVEV come from the germline V gene (reference sequence). V lost 8 bases to trimming and J lost 5 bases, with 12 bases between them. The CDR3 is made up of 12 amino acids. This CDR3 reads CASSATPETQYF. CDR3 bases: TGTGCCAGCTCCGCGACTCCTGAGACCCAGTACTTC.

The chain carries TRBV28 and TRBJ2-7; D is unclear. The CDR3 runs 13 residues. V lost 8 bases, J lost 0 bases, and 11 bases lay in between. Per the germline V gene, CDR1 is MDHEN and CDR2 is SYDVKM. The CDR3 here is CASSEESSYEQYF. DNA for the CDR3: TGTGCCAGCTCAGAGGAAAGCTCCTACGAGCAGTACTTC.

This chain uses TRBV4-1 with TRBJ2-1; no reliable D call. The CDR3 loop spans 15 amino acids. CDR1 MGHRA and CDR2 YSYEKL come from the germline V gene. The V gene lost 1 base and the J gene lost 0 bases, with 7 bases spanning the gap. The CDR3 spells CASSQVASSYNEQFF. The CDR3 nucleotides read TGCGCCAGCAGCCAAGTTGCCAGCTCCTACAATGAGCAGTTCTTC.

The chain joins TRBV5-1 to TRBJ2-5; D is possibly TRBD2 (6 bases). Germline lookup yields CDR1 SGHRS and CDR2 YFSETQ. Trimming took 5 bases from V and 0 from J, leaving 11 bases between them. The CDR3 spans 14 residues. CDR3 sequence reads: CASSWSGYQETQYF. Written as DNA, the CDR3 is TGCGCCAGCAGTTGGAGCGGGTACCAAGAGACCCAGTACTTC. The full variable domain, completed using reference TRBV5-1 and TRBJ2-5, is KAGVTQTPRYLIKTRGQQVTLSCSPISGHRSVSWYQQTPGQGLQFLFEYFSETQRNKGNFPGRFSGRQFSNSRSEMNVSTLELGDSALYLCASSWSGYQETQYFGPGTRLLVL.

V usage is TRBV7-9 and J usage is TRBJ1-1; the D is unclear. This CDR3 is 13 amino acids long. V was clipped by 1 base and J by 5 bases, with 8 bases between them. CDR1 is SEHNR, CDR2 FQNEAQ, per germline (reference sequence). The CDR3 DNA sequence: TGTGCCAGCAGCTTAGAACGGTGGACTGAAGCTTTCTTT. Its translation: CASSLERWTEAFF.

The chain combines TRBV11-3 with TRBJ2-1; 11 bases are a match to TRBD2. This CDR3 region has 16 residues. With V trimmed by 5 bases and J by 5 bases, 8 bases remained unmatched. The V gene's germline CDR1 is SGHNT and CDR2 YENEEA. The chain's CDR3 is CASSRNGLAGDNEQFF. The CDR3 DNA reads TGTGCCAGCAGCAGGAACGGACTAGCGGGCGACAATGAGCAGTTCTTC. The full variable domain, completed using reference TRBV11-3 and TRBJ2-1, is EAGVVQSPRYKIIEKKQPVAFWCNPISGHNTLYWYLQNLGQGPELLIRYENEEAVDDSQLPKDRFSAERLKGVDSTLKIQPAELGDSAVYLCASSRNGLAGDNEQFFGPGTRLTVL.

The chain joins TRBV27 to TRBJ1-2; 7 bases map to TRBD1. In germline, CDR1 is MNHEY, CDR2 SMNVEV (reference sequence). The CDR3 contains 14 residues. Germline trimming cut 6 bases from V and 5 bases from J; bases unmatched to any gene: 9. For the CDR3, the DNA is TGTGCCAGCAGAGGGGGGACAGCTCTTTATGGCTACACCTTC. Residues: CASRGGTALYGYTF.